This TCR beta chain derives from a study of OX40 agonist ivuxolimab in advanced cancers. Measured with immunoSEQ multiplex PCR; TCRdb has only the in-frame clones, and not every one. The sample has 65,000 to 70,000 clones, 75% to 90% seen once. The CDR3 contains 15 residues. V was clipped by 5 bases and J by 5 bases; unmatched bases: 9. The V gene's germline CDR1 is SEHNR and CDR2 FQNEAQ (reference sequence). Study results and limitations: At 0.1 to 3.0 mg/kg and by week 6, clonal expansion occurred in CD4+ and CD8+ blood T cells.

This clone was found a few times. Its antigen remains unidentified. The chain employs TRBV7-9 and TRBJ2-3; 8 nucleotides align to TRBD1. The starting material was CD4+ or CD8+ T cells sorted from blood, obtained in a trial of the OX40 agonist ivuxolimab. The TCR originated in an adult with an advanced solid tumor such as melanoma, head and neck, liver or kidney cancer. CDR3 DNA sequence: TGTGCCAGCAGCGGAGGGACAGGATCGATAGATACGCAGTATTTT. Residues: CASSGGTGSIDTQYF.